Below are 4 T cell receptor beta chains sequenced from a single sample in a study of cytomegalovirus exposure and HLA in healthy donors. With 60 Vbeta and 13 Jbeta primers, the PCR was carried out. Assay used: immunoSEQ multiplex PCR; TCRdb lists only in-frame clones, some missing. Among 150,000 to 200,000 clones listed, just over 75% were seen once. Specimen: PBMCs. The receptors originated from a woman aged 25 to 45 in good health and CMV-seropositive.

J is TRBJ2-5 and V is TRBV25-1, with 13 bases matching TRBD2. The J segment lost 2 bases and the V segment lost 8 bases, leaving 5 bases of the junction unmatched. Germline V lookup: CDR1 MGHDK, CDR2 SYGVNS. CDR3 size: 15 residues. The CDR3: CASLPGLAGQETQYF. The CDR3 DNA reads as TGTGCCAGCCTTCCGGGACTAGCGGGACAAGAGACCCAGTACTTC.

Comment on this clone: Relative to the germline gene, one junction end is altered; a read error may explain this. The chain links TRBV5-1 to TRBJ2-6; tentatively, D is TRBD1 (5 bases). This CDR3 contains 15 residues. Per the germline V gene, CDR1 is SGHRS and CDR2 is YFSETQ. The CDR3 here is CASSPGPSEANVLTF. For the CDR3, the DNA is TGCGCCAGCAGCCCAGGGCCCTCTGAGGCCAACGTCCTGACTTTC.

This chain links TRBV15 with TRBJ2-5; 7 bases map to TRBD2. CDR3 size: 15 residues. The V and J ends lost 5 bases and 4 bases, in that order; junction bases with no gene match: 10. Germline CDR1 and CDR2: LNHNV and YYDKDF (reference sequence). The CDR3 nucleotides are TGTGCCACCAGCCACTCCGGGGGGTCCCTAGAGACCCAGTACTTC. Translating it yields CATSHSGGSLETQYF.

The chain employs TRBV27 and TRBJ2-2; maybe TRBD2 (5 bases). Trimming pared 5 bases from V and 7 bases from J, leaving 11 bases between. Germline values: CDR1 MNHEY, CDR2 SMNVEV (reference sequence). The CDR3 loop spans 13 amino acids. The CDR3 loop reads CASSVTRLGELFF. The DNA of the CDR3 is TGTGCCAGCAGTGTTACTAGGCTCGGGGAGCTGTTTTTT.